This TCR beta chain came from a study of blood T cell repertoires in COVID-19. This table comes from immunoSEQ multiplex PCR, and its TCRdb copy is limited to in-frame clones, with some not included. The sample includes 250,000 to 300,000 clones, 80% to 90% seen only once; the top ten take approximately 2%. This CDR3 has 17 amino acids. Germline CDR1 is SGHVS and CDR2 is FQNEAQ. Losses at the gene ends were 1 base for V and 3 bases for J; bases not matched to a gene: 7. Sequences were obtained from PBMCs or T cells enriched from blood (not recorded which). The receptor comes from a woman aged 45 to 65 who had recovered from COVID-19. J is TRBJ1-4 and V is TRBV7-8, with 8 bases identical to TRBD1. CDR3 in DNA: TGTGCCAGCAGCTTAGGGCAGGGGGCTACGGCTAATGAAAAACTGTTTTTT. Encoded protein: CASSLGQGATANEKLFF.